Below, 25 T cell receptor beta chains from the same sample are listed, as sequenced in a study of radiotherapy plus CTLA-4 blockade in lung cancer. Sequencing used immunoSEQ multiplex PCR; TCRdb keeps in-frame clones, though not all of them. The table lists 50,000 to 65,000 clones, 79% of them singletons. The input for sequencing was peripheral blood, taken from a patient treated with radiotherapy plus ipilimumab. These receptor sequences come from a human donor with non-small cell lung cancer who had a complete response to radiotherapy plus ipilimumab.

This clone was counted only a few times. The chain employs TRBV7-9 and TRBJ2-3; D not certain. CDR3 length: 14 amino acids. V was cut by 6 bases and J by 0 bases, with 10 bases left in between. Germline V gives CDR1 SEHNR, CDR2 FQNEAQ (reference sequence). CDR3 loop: CASSPFTSTDTQYF. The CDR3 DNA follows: TGTGCCAGCAGTCCATTTACTAGCACAGATACGCAGTATTTT.

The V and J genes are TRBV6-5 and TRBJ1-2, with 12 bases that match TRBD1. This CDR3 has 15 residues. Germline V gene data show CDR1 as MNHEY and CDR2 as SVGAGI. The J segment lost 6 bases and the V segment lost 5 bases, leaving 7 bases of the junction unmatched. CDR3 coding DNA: TGTGCCAGCAGTAAGCCGGGACAGGGGGCAGATGGCTACACCTTC. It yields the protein CASSKPGQGADGYTF.

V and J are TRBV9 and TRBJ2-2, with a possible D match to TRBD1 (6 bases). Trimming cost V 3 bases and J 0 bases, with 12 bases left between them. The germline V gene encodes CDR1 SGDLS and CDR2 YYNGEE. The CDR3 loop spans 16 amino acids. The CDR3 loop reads CASSARGVANTGELFF. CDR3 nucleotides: TGTGCCAGCAGCGCCAGGGGAGTTGCGAACACCGGGGAGCTGTTTTTT.

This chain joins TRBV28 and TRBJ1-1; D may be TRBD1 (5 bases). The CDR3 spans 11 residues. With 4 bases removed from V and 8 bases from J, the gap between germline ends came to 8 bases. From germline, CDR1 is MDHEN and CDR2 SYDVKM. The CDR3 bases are TGTGCCAGCAGTTGGGGGAGGGAAGCTTTCTTT. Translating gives CASSWGREAFF.

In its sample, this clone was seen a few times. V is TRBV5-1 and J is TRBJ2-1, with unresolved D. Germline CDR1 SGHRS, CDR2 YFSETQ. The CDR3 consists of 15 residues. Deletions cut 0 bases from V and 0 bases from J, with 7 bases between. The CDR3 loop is CASSLGATSYNEQFF. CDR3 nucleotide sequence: TGCGCCAGCAGCTTGGGAGCGACCTCCTACAATGAGCAGTTCTTC.

The CDR3 DNA sequence: TGTGCCAGTGGGTCGACAGGGGCGGGGGAGACCCAGTACTTC. Protein sequence: CASGSTGAGETQYF. This chain joins TRBV19 and TRBJ2-5; 8 bases are shared with TRBD1. This CDR3 has 14 amino acids. Germline assignment: CDR1 LNHDA and CDR2 SQIVND (reference sequence). The ends lost 8 bases at V and 5 bases at J; junction bases unmatched: 10.

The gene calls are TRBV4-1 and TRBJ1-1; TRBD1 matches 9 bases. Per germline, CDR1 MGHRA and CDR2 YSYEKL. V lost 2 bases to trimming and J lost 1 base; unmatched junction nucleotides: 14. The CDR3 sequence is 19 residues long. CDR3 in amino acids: CASSQPYTDRGGKNTEAFF. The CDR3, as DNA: TGCGCCAGCAGCCAACCATATACTGACAGGGGGGGTAAGAACACTGAAGCTTTCTTT.

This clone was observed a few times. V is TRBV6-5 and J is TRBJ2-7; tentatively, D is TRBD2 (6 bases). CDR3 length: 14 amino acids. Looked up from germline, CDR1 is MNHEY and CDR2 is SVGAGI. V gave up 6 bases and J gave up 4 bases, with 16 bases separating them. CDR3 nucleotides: TGTGCCAGCAGCTATAGCGGACCCCTTTACGAGCAGTACGTC. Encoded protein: CASSYSGPLYEQYV.

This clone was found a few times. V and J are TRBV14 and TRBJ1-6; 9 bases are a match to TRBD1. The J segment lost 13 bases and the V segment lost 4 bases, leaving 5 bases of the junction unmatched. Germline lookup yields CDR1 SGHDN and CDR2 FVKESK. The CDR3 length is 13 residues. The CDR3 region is CASSLTGGTPLHF. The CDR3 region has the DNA TGTGCCAGCAGCCTAACAGGGGGCACTCCCCTCCACTTT.

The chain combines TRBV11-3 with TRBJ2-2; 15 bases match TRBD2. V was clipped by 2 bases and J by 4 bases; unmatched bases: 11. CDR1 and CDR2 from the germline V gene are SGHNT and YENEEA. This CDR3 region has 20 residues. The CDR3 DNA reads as TGTGCCAGCAGCTTAAGATCACTTGGACTAGCGGGAGGGGGCACCGGGGAGCTGTTTTTT. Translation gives CASSLRSLGLAGGGTGELFF.

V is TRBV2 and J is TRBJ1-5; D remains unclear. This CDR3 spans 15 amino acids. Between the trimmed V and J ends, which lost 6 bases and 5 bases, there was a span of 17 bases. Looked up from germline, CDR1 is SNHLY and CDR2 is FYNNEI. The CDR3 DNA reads TGTGCCAGCAGAAGTTACGGGGTAGCTGATCAGCCCCAGCATTTT. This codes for CASRSYGVADQPQHF.

The CDR3 DNA is TGCAGCGCCGAAAAGGTTACAGGACCGAACACTGAAGCTTTCTTT. Residues: CSAEKVTGPNTEAFF. The chain has TRBV29-1 and TRBJ1-1; D may be TRBD1 (5 bases). V was shortened by 7 bases and J by 1 base, with 19 bases between the two germline ends. Looked up from germline, CDR1 is SQVTM and CDR2 is ANQGSEA. CDR3 length equals 15 residues.

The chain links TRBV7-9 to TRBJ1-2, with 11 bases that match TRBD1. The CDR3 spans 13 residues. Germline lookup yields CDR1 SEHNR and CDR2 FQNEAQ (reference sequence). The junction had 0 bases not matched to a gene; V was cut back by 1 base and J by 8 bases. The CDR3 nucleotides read TGTGCCAGCAGCTTAGGGACAGGGGGCGGCTACACCTTC. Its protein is CASSLGTGGGYTF.

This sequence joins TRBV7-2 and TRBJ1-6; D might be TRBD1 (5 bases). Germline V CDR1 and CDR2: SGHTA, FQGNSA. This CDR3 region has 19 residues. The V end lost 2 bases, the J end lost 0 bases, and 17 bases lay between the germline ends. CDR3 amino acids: CASSLSTGGVGSYNSPLHF. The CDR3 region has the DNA TGTGCCAGCAGCTTAAGCACTGGGGGGGTCGGCTCCTATAATTCACCCCTCCACTTT.

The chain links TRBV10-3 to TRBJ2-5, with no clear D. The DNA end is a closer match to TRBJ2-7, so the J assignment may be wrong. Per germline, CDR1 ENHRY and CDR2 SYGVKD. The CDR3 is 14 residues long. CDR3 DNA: TGTGCCATCAGTGATTCCGGGTCCAACTACGAGCAGTACTTC. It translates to CAISDSGSNYEQYF.

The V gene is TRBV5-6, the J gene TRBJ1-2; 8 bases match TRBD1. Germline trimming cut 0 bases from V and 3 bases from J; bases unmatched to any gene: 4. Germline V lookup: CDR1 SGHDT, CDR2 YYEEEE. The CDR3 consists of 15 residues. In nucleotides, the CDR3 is TGTGCCAGCAGCTTGGTGGACAGGGCACACTATGGCTACACCTTC. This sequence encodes CASSLVDRAHYGYTF.

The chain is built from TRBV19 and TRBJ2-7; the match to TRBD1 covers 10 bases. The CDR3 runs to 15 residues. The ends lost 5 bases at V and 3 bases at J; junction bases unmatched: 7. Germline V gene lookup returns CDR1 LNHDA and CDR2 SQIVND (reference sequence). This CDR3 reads CASSFPGTGVYEQYF. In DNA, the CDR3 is TGTGCCAGTAGTTTCCCCGGGACAGGGGTCTACGAGCAGTACTTC.

For the CDR3, the DNA is TGCGCCAGCAGTCATCACAGGGGAGAGACCCAGTACTTC. Translating gives CASSHHRGETQYF. This chain links TRBV23-1 with TRBJ2-5; 7 positions agree with TRBD1. TRBV23-1 is filed as an ORF, its function uncertain. V gave up 3 bases and J gave up 4 bases; unmatched junction bases: 2. This CDR3 is 13 amino acids long.

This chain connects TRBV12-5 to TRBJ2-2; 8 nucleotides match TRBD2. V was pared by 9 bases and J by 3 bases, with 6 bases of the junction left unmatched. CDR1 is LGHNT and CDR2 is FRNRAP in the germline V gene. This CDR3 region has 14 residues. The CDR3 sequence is CASERELYTGELFF. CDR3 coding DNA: TGTGCTAGCGAGCGGGAGTTGTACACCGGGGAGCTGTTTTTT.

CDR3 in amino acids: CRSKRENTEAFF. CDR3 DNA sequence: TGCAGATCCAAGAGGGAGAACACTGAAGCTTTCTTT. The J gene is TRBJ1-1, the V gene TRBV29-1, with no clear D. The CDR3 covers 12 residues. Germline loops: CDR1 SQVTM, CDR2 ANQGSEA.

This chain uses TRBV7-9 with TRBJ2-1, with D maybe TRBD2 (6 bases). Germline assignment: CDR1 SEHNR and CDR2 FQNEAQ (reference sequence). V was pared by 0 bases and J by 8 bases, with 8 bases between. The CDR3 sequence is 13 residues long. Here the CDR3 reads CASSLAGGDEQFF. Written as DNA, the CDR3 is TGTGCCAGCAGCTTAGCTGGAGGGGATGAGCAGTTCTTC.

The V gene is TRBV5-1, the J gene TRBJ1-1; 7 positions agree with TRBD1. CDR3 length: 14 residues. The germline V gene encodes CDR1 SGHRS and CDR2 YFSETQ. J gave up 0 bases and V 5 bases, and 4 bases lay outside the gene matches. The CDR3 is CASSTQGMNTEAFF. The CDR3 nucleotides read TGCGCCAGCAGTACACAGGGGATGAACACTGAAGCTTTCTTT.

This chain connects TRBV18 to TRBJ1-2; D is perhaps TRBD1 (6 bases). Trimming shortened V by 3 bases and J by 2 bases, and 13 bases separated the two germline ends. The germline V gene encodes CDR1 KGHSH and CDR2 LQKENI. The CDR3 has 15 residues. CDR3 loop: CASSPGAGSNYGYTF. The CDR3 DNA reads TGTGCCAGCTCACCGGGGGCAGGGTCGAACTATGGCTACACCTTC.

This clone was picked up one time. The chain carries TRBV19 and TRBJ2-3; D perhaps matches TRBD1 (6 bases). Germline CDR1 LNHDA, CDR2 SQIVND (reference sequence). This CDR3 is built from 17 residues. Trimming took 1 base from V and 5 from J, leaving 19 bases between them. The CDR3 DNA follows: TGTGCCAGTAGTATAGTGACAGGAGGACAGACCCTAGATACGCAGTATTTT. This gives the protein CASSIVTGGQTLDTQYF.

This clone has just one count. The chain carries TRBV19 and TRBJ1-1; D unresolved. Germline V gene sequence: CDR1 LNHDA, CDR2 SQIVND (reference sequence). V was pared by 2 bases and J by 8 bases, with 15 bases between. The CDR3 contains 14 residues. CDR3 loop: CASSISVVVIEAFF. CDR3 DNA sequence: TGTGCCAGTAGTATAAGCGTGGTAGTCATCGAAGCTTTCTTT.